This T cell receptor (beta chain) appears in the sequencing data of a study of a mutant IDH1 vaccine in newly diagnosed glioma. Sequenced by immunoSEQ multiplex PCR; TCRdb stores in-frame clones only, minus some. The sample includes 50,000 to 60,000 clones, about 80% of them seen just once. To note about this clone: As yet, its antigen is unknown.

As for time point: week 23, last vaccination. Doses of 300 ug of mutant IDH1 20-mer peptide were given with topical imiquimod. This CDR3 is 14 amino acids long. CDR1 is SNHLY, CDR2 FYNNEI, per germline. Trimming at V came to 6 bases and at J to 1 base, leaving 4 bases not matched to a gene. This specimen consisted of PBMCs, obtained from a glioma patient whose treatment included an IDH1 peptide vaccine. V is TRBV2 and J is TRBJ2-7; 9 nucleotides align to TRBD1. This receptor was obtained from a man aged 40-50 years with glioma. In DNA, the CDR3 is TGTGCCAGCAGCGCGGGACAGGGTTCCTACGAGCAGTACTTC. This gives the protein CASSAGQGSYEQYF. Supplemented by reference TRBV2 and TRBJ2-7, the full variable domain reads EPEVTQTPSHQVTQMGQEVILRCVPISNHLYFYWYRQILGQKVEFLVSFYNNEISEKSEIFDDQFSVERPDGSNFTLKIRSTKLEDSAMYFCASSAGQGSYEQYFGPGTRLTVT.